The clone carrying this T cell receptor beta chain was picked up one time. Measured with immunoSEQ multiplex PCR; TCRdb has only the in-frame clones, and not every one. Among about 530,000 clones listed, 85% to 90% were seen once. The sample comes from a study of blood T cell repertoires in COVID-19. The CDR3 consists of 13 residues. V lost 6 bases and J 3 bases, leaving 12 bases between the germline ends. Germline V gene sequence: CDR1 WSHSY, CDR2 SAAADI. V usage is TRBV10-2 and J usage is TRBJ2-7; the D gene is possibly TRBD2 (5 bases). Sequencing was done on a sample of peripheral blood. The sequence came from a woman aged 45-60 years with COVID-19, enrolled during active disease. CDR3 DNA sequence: TGCGCCAGCAGCGGAGGATTAGGCTACGAGCAGTACTTC. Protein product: CASSGGLGYEQYF.